The text below deals with one T cell receptor (beta chain). The antigen is not known. Before the COVID-19 pandemic, during about 2010-2018, CD4+ T cells were taken from unexposed donors. After less than 11 days of culture, CD4+ T cells were isolated. Cells permitting, SARS-CoV-2 S/N and four cold-coronavirus spikes were tested on unexposed-donor CD4+ T cells. The sample comes from a study of CD4 T cells in relation to SARS-CoV-2 and coronaviruses. As for the study in general: PBMCs were cultured with antigen for roughly nine days before TCR beta sequencing.

Clones were read by immunoSEQ multiplex PCR, and TCRdb kept only the in-frame ones, dropping some. The table records more than 25,000 clones, around three quarters of them present only once. V dropped 0 bases and J dropped 3 bases, with 15 bases sitting between them. The length of the CDR3 is 16 residues. Germline loops: CDR1 SGDLS, CDR2 YYNGEE. The chain employs TRBV9 and TRBJ2-5, with D perhaps TRBD1 (5 bases). This receptor was taken from a human donor in good health. The sample consisted of CD4+ T cells from PBMCs, cultured in vitro. CDR3 region: CASSVAGWGRKETQYF. The CDR3 DNA follows: TGTGCCAGCAGCGTAGCCGGATGGGGCAGGAAAGAGACCCAGTACTTC. Full variable domain (missing parts from reference TRBV9 and TRBJ2-5): DSGVTQTPKHLITATGQRVTLRCSPRSGDLSVYWYQQSLDQGLQFLIQYYNGEERAKGNILERFSAQQFPDLHSELNLSSLELGDSALYFCASSVAGWGRKETQYFGPGTRLLVL.